The sequence of this TCR beta chain was determined in a study of cytomegalovirus exposure and HLA in healthy donors (dated by TCRdb to 2015 to 2018). With respect to the entire study: An earlier analysis of roughly 500 of the donors reported roughly 270 Gb of sequence data and 100 million to 130 million unique TCR beta sequences from roughly 180 million T cells. An early release that covered 640 HLA-typed donors contained around 300 gigabases of sequencing data and 75 million to 100 million unique TCR sequences. Of the 398 genotyped donors, 65% to 90% fell in the genetic ancestry cluster associated with self-reported Caucasian donors. The study aimed to test whether signatures of past pathogen exposure could be identified by cataloging public T cell receptors. The study used immunosequencing to profile the T cell repertoires of several hundred subjects and linked those repertoires to cytomegalovirus serostatus. Along with the approximately 670-subject first cohort, a separate validation cohort of about 110 different subjects was used. High-throughput TCR immunosequencing, statistical association of individual TCRs with disease status, and machine learning were combined to predict cytomegalovirus infection status. A later analysis re-examined previously published TCR beta repertoires from several hundred donors and added high-resolution HLA genotyping to investigate patterns of TCR occurrence. Rather than using new phenotypic data, the later analysis identified candidate immune exposures from TCR beta sequences and from how often those sequences occurred across donors. An earlier analysis of around 640 of the donors used high-throughput TCR beta sequencing to judge whether each TCR beta V gene segment behaved as functional or pseudogenic. Alongside the repertoire data, information on donor age, sex, ethnicity and CMV serostatus was compiled. A later genetic analysis used genome-wide SNP genotypes for about three fifths of the roughly 700 donors, treating that subset as a discovery cohort. Every repertoire in the discovery cohort had been generated on one and the same sequencing platform. HLA typing included class I and class II loci at four-digit resolution. Typing coverage varied by locus: roughly 629-640 donors for A, B, C, DRB1 and DQB1; about 520 for DQA1; 600 to 610 for DPA1; roughly 450 for DPB1. Four or five DR-DQ haplotypes were handled as single units for association and clustering because linkage in the cohort was strong. On average, about 200,000 unique TCR beta nucleotide sequences were sequenced per donor among 350 to 400 genotyped donors of the cohort, with roughly 20% of those sequences being non-productive.

A word on this clone: This clone's antigen is unknown. No base quality values were provided; no much bigger clone lies one nucleotide off.

The full study reports these points: For the cohort, immune exposure information was limited to CMV serostatus. Most CMV-associated TCR beta chains appeared to be HLA-restricted in a later analysis, and the HLA associations seemed to be driven largely by CMV exposure. Specific HLA alleles were associated with 15,000 to 20,000 TCR beta sequences at a false discovery rate of 0.05 in a later analysis. The cohort was sequenced for TCR beta chains only, and without alpha or paired-chain data the features that could be detected were limited. When HLA alleles, especially DR and DQ, strongly co-occurred, attributing TCR associations to individual alleles was difficult. The classifier was reported to diagnose cytomegalovirus status with high specificity and sensitivity in both the original and validation cohorts. Because HLA typing was missing for some donors at each locus, association tests included only the typed subset. In a later analysis, the rate of TCR association differed among HLA loci, with DRB1 alleles having the most associated TCRs and HLA-C alleles having the fewest. In a later analysis, HLA-associated TCR beta chains were found to be more clonally expanded and to have lower generation probabilities than equally common non-associated chains. In a later genetic analysis, fewer N-insertions in productive TCRs were reported among donors in an Asian-associated ancestry cluster than the roughly 700-donor mean. A further reported finding was that TCR beta sequences accurately predicted the HLA-A and HLA-B alleles for most subjects in the first cohort. In an earlier analysis of fewer than 750 of the donors, most TCR beta V segments were observed in productive rearrangements about 87% or about 30% of the time, broadly matching IMGT annotations. The study listed approximately 160 TCR beta chains as associated with cytomegalovirus. A cluster of highly shared sequence variants was judged likely to be a technical artifact of the sequencing pipeline. Most TCR sequences were observed very rarely across donors, whereas some public TCRs were present in many individuals. According to a later analysis, parvovirus B19, influenza, CMV and Epstein-Barr virus appeared linked to several top co-occurrence clusters. In a later genetic analysis, a missense DCLRE1C variant was associated with V-gene and J-gene trimming of TCR beta chains, and the association was replicated in an independent cohort. The authors suggested that the approach could potentially be generalized to other disease states and immunological phenotypes. Sequencing depth was assumed to be roughly uniform across donors in the presence/absence analyses, though that assumption may not hold. Linkage disequilibrium might explain the correlated functional status among segregating V segments, but an unknown experimental factor could not be excluded. A few of the identified cytomegalovirus-associated TCR beta chains were confirmed in vitro to be specific for cytomegalovirus antigens. The earlier analysis of almost 600 of the donors excluded 15 to 20 rarely observed V segments, including chromosome 9 orphons, because counts were too low.

The cohort consisted of some 730 healthy bone marrow donors. At the time of sampling, every cohort member was nominally healthy, though immune exposures that went unrecorded were likely present. The donor tested CMV seronegative, placing the donor among the 350 or so seronegative members of the cohort. A peripheral blood sample was provided by each donor, and peripheral blood mononuclear cells were used for TCR beta sequencing. Genomic DNA extraction from the blood cell samples was performed with the Qiagen DNeasy Blood Extraction Kit. To prepare the library, the immunoSEQ multiplex PCR assay was applied. A mixture of 60 forward primers for TCR Vbeta segments and 13 reverse primers for TCR Jbeta segments was used in the multiplex PCR. The CDR3 region of rearranged TCR beta genes was amplified from genomic DNA with a multiplex PCR assay. Amplified TCR beta libraries were sequenced as 87-base-pair reads on the Illumina HiSeq System. The study's own analysis went as follows. A later analysis tallied 70 million to 100 million unique TCR beta chains across the 640 or so repertoires, and around 12 million of those chains were shared by two or more donors. Raw reads were error-corrected and collapsed into unique sequences by a nearest-neighbor algorithm in which closely related sequences were merged to remove PCR and sequencing errors. CDR3 sequences were aligned to IMGT reference sequences to assign V, D and J gene segments. For a sequence to be retained, at least a six-nucleotide match to both a V gene segment and a J gene segment was required. A rearrangement counted as productive if the CDR3 had no stop codons and remained in frame with V and J, and every other rearrangement counted as non-productive. Following IMGT convention, CDR3 was defined as the stretch from the second conserved V-encoded cysteine up to the conserved J-encoded phenylalanine. Sequences without an unambiguous match to a single V gene segment were excluded from the earlier analysis of approximately 600 of the donors. In an earlier analysis of several hundred of the donors, a V segment was called functional when productive rearrangements were above 56.7%, and segregating when the standard deviation between donors exceeded 5%. A statistical classification framework was built to diagnose cytomegalovirus status from the catalog of TCR beta chain sequences. In a later analysis, TCR nucleotide sequences were compared against IMGT/GENE-DB human TR gene sequences so that V and J genes could be assigned. A later analysis assigned CDR3 sequences and most-parsimonious VDJ recombination scenarios with the TCRdist pipeline. In a later analysis, every TCR beta chain was defined by the combination of its CDR3 amino acid sequence and its V-gene family, and reads without a unique V-gene family were dropped. A later analysis removed several hundred highly shared, low-generation-probability nucleotide sequences to deal with suspected cross-contamination and a sequencing artifact. In a later analysis, a clonal expansion index for each public chain was calculated from normalized within-repertoire ranks of inferred template counts. A later analysis computed generation probabilities with a VDJ recombination model fitted to out-of-frame rearrangements, and checked the results against IGoR. Hypergeometric tests were used in a later analysis to score TCR-TCR, TCR-HLA and TCR-CMV co-occurrence, with a repertoire-size bias correction applied to the TCR pairs. A later analysis estimated false discovery rates by permuting HLA or CMV assignments 20 times. In a later analysis, co-occurring TCRs were grouped with DBSCAN, and TCRdist sequence similarity was added when clustering was performed within HLA-allele-positive subsets. For co-occurrence clustering, repertoires with fewer than 30,000 or more than 120,000 public chains were excluded, along with roughly 5 repertoires with anomalous nucleotide sharing. TCRdb re-hosts the immuneACCESS table, in-frame sequences only. Its copies lack some clones; in the studies checked, an unresolved V gene accounts for under half of them, and the cause for the rest is not known. The V and J calls and clone size were taken over from that table, and D and trimming were inferred from the DNA. This sample holds approximately 150,000 clones; over 70% were observed only once. The ten biggest clones cover approximately 15% of the sample.

Sequencing was done on a sample of PBMCs. The clonotype comes from a woman in her thirties or forties in good health and CMV-seronegative.

The nucleotide sequence reads TGTGCCAGCAGCCGGACTACCCTAGGACAAGAGACCCAGTACTTC. Translated, it gives CASSRTTLGQETQYF. The chain is made from TRBV5-8 and TRBJ2-5; a weak D assignment points to TRBD2 (6 bases agree). From the cysteine through the phenylalanine, the CDR3 covers 15 amino acids. Only the CDR3 portion is preserved as DNA: 45 bases, with reading frame beginning at the first base. The germline V gene gives CDR1 as SGHTS and CDR2 as YDEGEE. V drops 4 bases and J drops 2 bases, leaving 15 bases in between.